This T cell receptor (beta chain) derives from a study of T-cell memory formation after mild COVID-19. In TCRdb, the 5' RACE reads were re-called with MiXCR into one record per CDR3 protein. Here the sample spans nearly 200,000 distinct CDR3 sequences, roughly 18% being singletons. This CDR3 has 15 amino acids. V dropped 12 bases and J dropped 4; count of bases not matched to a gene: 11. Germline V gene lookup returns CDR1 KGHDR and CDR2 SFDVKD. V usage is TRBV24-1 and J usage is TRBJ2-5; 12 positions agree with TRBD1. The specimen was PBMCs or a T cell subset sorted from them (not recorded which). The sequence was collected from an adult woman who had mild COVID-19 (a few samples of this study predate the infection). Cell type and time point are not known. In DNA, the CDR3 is TGTGCCGCGGGACAGGGGGCCGGAGAAAGAGAGACCCAGTACTTC. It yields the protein CAAGQGAGERETQYF.